These 17 T cell receptor beta chains originate from one sample sequenced in a study of T cells in Graves' hyperthyroidism and ophthalmopathy. Using RNA transcripts as the source, TCR beta CDR3 regions were amplified. Initially, a first-round RT-PCR of the TCR CDR3 employed the HTBI primer set. TCRdb re-derived calls from the multiplex PCR reads in MiXCR, one entry per CDR3 protein. The sample shows 500,000 to 750,000 distinct CDR3 sequences, around 16% of them seen only once. Sequenced sample: blood. The receptors shown here come from a woman in her thirties with Graves' hyperthyroidism.

This clonotype turned up a few times. V and J are TRBV28 and TRBJ2-5; D unresolved. The V gene's germline CDR1 is MDHEN and CDR2 SYDVKM. There are 12 residues in the CDR3. V lost 7 bases to trimming and J lost 5 bases, with 11 bases between them. The CDR3 region has the DNA TGTGCCAGCAACGGGTGGTCGGAGACCCAGTACTTC. It encodes CASNGWSETQYF.

The rearrangement links TRBV7-2 to TRBJ2-1, with 7 bases that match TRBD1. Per the germline V gene, CDR1 is SGHTA and CDR2 is FQGNSA. This CDR3 has 15 residues. V lost 3 bases to trimming and J lost 4 bases; unmatched junction nucleotides: 6. This CDR3 reads CASSFRDSLYNEQFF. As DNA, the CDR3 is TGTGCCAGCAGCTTCCGGGACAGCCTTTACAATGAGCAGTTCTTC.

In its sample, this clonotype was seen many times. The V gene is TRBV12-3 or TRBV12-4, the J gene TRBJ2-2; 8 positions match TRBD2. The CDR3 is 16 amino acids. V lost 5 bases and J lost 7; bases outside the gene matches: 12. Here the CDR3 reads CASSPGRREAGGELFF. For the CDR3, the DNA is TGTGCCAGCAGTCCCGGCAGGCGGGAGGCTGGCGGGGAGCTGTTTTTT.

In its sample, this clonotype was seen many times. CDR3 in DNA: TGTGCCAGCAGACTAGCGGGCATTGGCGATGAGCAGTTCTTC. It encodes CASRLAGIGDEQFF. The chain couples TRBV6-1 to TRBJ2-1; 9 bases map to TRBD2. After removal of 6 bases from V and 8 bases from J, the junction contained 8 bases not matched to a gene. CDR1 MNHNS and CDR2 SASEGT come from the germline V gene. The length of the CDR3 is 14 residues.

In this sample, this clonotype turned up many times. The CDR3 is CASSPPIASGELFF. The CDR3 DNA reads TGTGCCAGCAGCCCACCCATAGCGTCCGGGGAGCTGTTTTTT. This rearrangement joins TRBV2 to TRBJ2-2; tentative D call: TRBD2 (5 bases). The CDR3 spans 14 residues. V lost 6 bases to trimming and J lost 6 bases, with 14 bases between them. Germline CDR1 and CDR2: SNHLY and FYNNEI.

This clonotype was seen ten or more times. The V gene is TRBV2, the J gene TRBJ1-2; maybe TRBD1 (6 bases). Germline V gives CDR1 SNHLY, CDR2 FYNNEI. The CDR3 covers 14 residues. V gave up 9 bases and J gave up 2 bases, with 16 bases separating them. The CDR3 region has the DNA TGTGCCAGAAGAACAGGGCTGAAAAACTATGGCTACACCTTC. It encodes CARRTGLKNYGYTF.

The chain uses TRBV7-9 and TRBJ2-7, with 7 bases aligning to TRBD1. Germline loops: CDR1 SEHNR, CDR2 FQNEAQ (reference sequence). The CDR3 consists of 15 residues. V was clipped by 0 bases and J by 2 bases; unmatched bases: 4. The CDR3, as DNA: TGTGCCAGCAGCTTAGCCCCTGACAGGGCCTACGAGCAGTACTTC. Encoded protein: CASSLAPDRAYEQYF. The full variable domain, its missing parts supplied by reference TRBV7-9 and TRBJ2-7, is DTGVSQNPRHKITKRGQNVTFRCDPISEHNRLYWYRQTLGQGPEFLTYFQNEAQLEKSRLLSDRFSAERPKGSFSTLEIQRTEQGDSAMYLCASSLAPDRAYEQYFGPGTRLTVT.

The chain has TRBV29-1 and TRBJ2-5, with 8 bases fitting TRBD1. V trimming: 8 bases; J trimming: 5 bases; junction bases outside the gene matches: 13. Germline CDR1 and CDR2: SQVTM and ANQGSEA. The CDR3 consists of 14 residues. CDR3 sequence (DNA): TGCAGCTCCTCTGGGGCAGGGGGCATTGAGACCCAGTACTTC. Translated, it gives CSSSGAGGIETQYF.

This chain connects TRBV5-4 to TRBJ2-1; TRBD2 might be the D (6 bases). Per germline, CDR1 SGHNT and CDR2 YYREEE (reference sequence). The CDR3 sequence is 14 residues long. Trimming left V 2 bases short and J 5 bases short, with 11 bases between. This CDR3 reads CASSLPLADNEQFF. CDR3 coding DNA: TGTGCCAGCAGCTTACCACTAGCTGACAATGAGCAGTTCTTC.

This chain links TRBV20-1 with TRBJ1-3; no firm D call. V lost 6 bases to trimming and J lost 10 bases, with 16 bases between them. Looked up from germline, CDR1 is DFQATT and CDR2 is SNEGSKA (reference sequence). The CDR3 runs to 12 residues. The CDR3 DNA reads as TGCAGTGCCATCGGGCCGACGGGGACCATATATTTT. This translates into CSAIGPTGTIYF.

This clonotype was counted many times. This chain links TRBV30 with TRBJ2-7, with 7 positions matching TRBD2. V dropped 2 bases and J dropped 4; count of bases not matched to a gene: 5. Germline assignment: CDR1 GTSNPN and CDR2 SVGIG (reference sequence). The CDR3 loop spans 13 amino acids. CDR3 coding DNA: TGTGCCTGGAGTCCTAGCGGCGGTTACGAGCAGTACTTC. Translation: CAWSPSGGYEQYF.

This chain links TRBV19 with TRBJ2-1, with 8 bases lining up with TRBD2. The ends lost 4 bases at V and 0 bases at J; junction bases unmatched: 14. The CDR3 covers 19 residues. The V gene's germline CDR1 is LNHDA and CDR2 SQIVND (reference sequence). The CDR3 sequence is CASSSRPGLGLSSYNEQFF. The CDR3 coding sequence is TGTGCCAGTAGTAGCAGACCGGGACTAGGTTTAAGCTCCTACAATGAGCAGTTCTTC. Using reference TRBV19 and TRBJ2-1 for the parts outside the CDR3, the full variable domain is DGGITQSPKYLFRKEGQNVTLSCEQNLNHDAMYWYRQDPGQGLRLIYYSQIVNDFQKGDIAEGYSVSREKKESFPLTVTSAQKNPTAFYLCASSSRPGLGLSSYNEQFFGPGTRLTVL.

This clonotype occurred a few times. J is TRBJ2-1 and V is TRBV18; 10 bases agree with TRBD2. This CDR3 is built from 15 residues. Unmatched junction bases numbered 11, after V lost 6 bases and J lost 9 bases. CDR1 and CDR2 (germline): KGHSH, LQKENI. CDR3 loop: CASSRTSGDRGEQFF. CDR3 nucleotide sequence: TGTGCCAGCTCTAGGACTAGCGGCGACAGGGGTGAGCAGTTCTTC.

The chain couples TRBV27 to TRBJ1-1, with TRBD1 as a possible D gene (6 bases). CDR3 length: 14 residues. Germline CDR1 and CDR2: MNHEY and SMNVEV (reference sequence). V lost 5 bases and J 5 bases, leaving 15 bases between the germline ends. The DNA for the CDR3 is TGTGCCAGCAGTACCGGGACACCCTCAACTGAAGCTTTCTTT. Protein product: CASSTGTPSTEAFF.

This sequence joins TRBV6-1 and TRBJ1-4, with TRBD1 matching 9 bases. V shed 1 base and J 5 bases; nucleotides not matched to a gene: 2. Germline V gene data show CDR1 as MNHNS and CDR2 as SASEGT. This CDR3 has 15 residues. The CDR3 reads CASSEDRGPNEKLFF. CDR3 nucleotide sequence: TGTGCCAGCAGTGAAGACAGGGGGCCAAATGAAAAACTGTTTTTT.

This clonotype was seen repeatedly, ten times or more. The V gene is TRBV15, the J gene TRBJ2-2, with D possibly matching TRBD2 (5 bases). V lost 2 bases to trimming and J lost 7 bases, with 14 bases between them. Germline V gene lookup returns CDR1 LNHNV and CDR2 YYDKDF (reference sequence). This CDR3 spans 15 amino acids. The CDR3 here is CATSRSRGPVGELFF. The CDR3 DNA is TGTGCCACCAGCAGATCCCGGGGTCCGGTCGGGGAGCTGTTTTTT.

This chain's CDR3 is CASSQEGAEYEQYF. The CDR3 DNA is TGCGCCAGCAGCCAAGAGGGTGCGGAATACGAGCAGTACTTC. The V call is TRBV4-1, the J call TRBJ2-7; no clear D gene. The V gene's germline CDR1 is MGHRA and CDR2 YSYEKL. V was pared by 0 bases and J by 4 bases, with 10 bases between. The CDR3 consists of 14 residues.